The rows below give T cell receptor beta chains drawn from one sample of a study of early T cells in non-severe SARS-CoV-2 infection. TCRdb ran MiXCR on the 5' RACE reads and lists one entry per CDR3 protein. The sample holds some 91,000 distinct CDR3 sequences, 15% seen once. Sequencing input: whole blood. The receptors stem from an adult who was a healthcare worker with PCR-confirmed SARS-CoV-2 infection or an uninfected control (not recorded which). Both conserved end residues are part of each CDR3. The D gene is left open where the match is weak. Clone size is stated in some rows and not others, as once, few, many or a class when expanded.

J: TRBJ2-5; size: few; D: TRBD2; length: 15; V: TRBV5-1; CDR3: CASSSSGIPQETQYF; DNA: TGCGCCAGCAGCTCTAGCGGGATCCCTCAAGAGACCCAGTACTTC
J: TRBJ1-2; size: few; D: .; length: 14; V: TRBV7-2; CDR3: CASSPDASRPGYTF; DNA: TGTGCCAGCAGCCCAGATGCGAGCCGGCCCGGCTACACCTTC
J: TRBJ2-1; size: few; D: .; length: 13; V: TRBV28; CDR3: CASRMSGYNEQFF; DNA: TGTGCCAGCAGAATGAGCGGTTACAATGAGCAGTTCTTC
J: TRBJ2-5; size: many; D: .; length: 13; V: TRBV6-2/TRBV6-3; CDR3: CASSKGPQETQYF; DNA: TGTGCCAGCAGTAAGGGACCGCAAGAGACCCAGTACTTC
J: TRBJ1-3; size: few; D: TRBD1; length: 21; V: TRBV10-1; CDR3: CARLINLPGDRGHPTGNTIYF; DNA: TGCGCCAGACTAATCAACCTGCCCGGGGACAGGGGGCATCCTACTGGAAACACCATATATTTT
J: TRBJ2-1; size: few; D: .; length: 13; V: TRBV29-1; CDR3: CSVEDQVVGEQFF; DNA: TGCAGCGTTGAAGATCAGGTCGTCGGTGAGCAGTTCTTC
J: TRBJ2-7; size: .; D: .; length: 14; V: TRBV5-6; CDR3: CASSYRATTYEQYF; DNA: TGTGCCAGCAGCTACAGGGCTACGACCTACGAGCAGTACTTC
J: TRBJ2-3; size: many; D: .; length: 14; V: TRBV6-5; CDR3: CASSYSRGTDTQYF; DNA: TGTGCCAGCAGTTACTCGAGGGGCACAGATACGCAGTATTTT
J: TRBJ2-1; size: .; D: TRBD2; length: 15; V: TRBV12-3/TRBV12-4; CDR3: CASSLASGTYNEQFF; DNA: TGTGCCAGCAGTTTGGCTAGCGGGACGTACAATGAGCAGTTCTTC
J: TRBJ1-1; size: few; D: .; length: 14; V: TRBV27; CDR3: CASSLRQWNTEAFF; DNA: TGTGCCAGCAGTTTGCGACAATGGAACACTGAAGCTTTCTTT
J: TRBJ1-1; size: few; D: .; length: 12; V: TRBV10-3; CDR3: CAIRQDNTEAFF; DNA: TGTGCCATCAGACAGGATAACACTGAAGCTTTCTTT
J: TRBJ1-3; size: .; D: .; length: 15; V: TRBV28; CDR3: CASRNEDWPGNTIYF; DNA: TGTGCCAGCAGGAATGAGGACTGGCCTGGAAACACCATATATTTT
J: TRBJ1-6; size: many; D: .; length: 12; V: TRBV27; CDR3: CASSSPYSPLHF; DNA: TGTGCCAGCAGTTCCCCTTATTCACCCCTCCACTTT
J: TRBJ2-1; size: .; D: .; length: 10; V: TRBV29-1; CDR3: CSVEVNEQFF; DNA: TGCAGCGTTGAGGTCAATGAGCAGTTCTTC
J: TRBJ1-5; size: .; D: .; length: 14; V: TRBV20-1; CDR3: CSASSTGANQPQHF; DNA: TGCAGTGCTAGTAGTACGGGAGCTAATCAGCCCCAGCATTTT
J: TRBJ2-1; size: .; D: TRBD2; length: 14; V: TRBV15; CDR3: CATSIQGLAGEQFF; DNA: TGTGCCACCAGCATACAGGGACTAGCTGGAGAGCAGTTCTTC
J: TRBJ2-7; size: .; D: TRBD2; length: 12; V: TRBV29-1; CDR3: CSESSGSYEQYF; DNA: TGCAGCGAATCTAGCGGGAGCTACGAGCAGTACTTC
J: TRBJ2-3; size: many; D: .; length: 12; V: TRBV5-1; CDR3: CASSLEVDTQYF; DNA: TGCGCCAGCAGCTTGGAGGTAGATACGCAGTATTTT
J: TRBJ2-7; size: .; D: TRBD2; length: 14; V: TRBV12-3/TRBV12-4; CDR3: CASTELGLVGEQYF; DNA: TGTGCCAGCACCGAGCTGGGACTAGTGGGCGAGCAGTACTTC
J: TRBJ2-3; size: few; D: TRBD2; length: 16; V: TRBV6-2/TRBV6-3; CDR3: CASSPLKREIGDTQYF; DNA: TGTGCCAGCAGTCCCCTTAAGCGGGAGATCGGAGATACGCAGTATTTT
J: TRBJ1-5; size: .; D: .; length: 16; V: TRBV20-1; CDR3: CSAPDRDNPNRQPQHF; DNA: TGCAGTGCTCCGGACCGCGACAACCCAAATCGGCAGCCCCAGCATTTT
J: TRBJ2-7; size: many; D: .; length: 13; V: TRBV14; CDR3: CATSVQAPSEQYF; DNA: TGTGCCACCTCCGTTCAGGCTCCGAGCGAGCAGTACTTC
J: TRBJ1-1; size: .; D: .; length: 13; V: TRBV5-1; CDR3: CASNGGVNTEAFF; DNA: TGCGCCAGCAATGGGGGAGTGAACACTGAAGCTTTCTTT
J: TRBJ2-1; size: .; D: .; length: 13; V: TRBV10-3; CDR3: CAISESTSNEQFF; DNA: TGTGCCATCAGTGAGTCCACAAGCAATGAGCAGTTCTTC
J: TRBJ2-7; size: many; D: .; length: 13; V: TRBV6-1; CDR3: CASTTGRSYEQYF; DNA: TGTGCCAGCACAACGGGCAGGTCCTACGAGCAGTACTTC
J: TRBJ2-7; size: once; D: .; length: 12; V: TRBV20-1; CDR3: CSARFADYEQYF; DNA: TGCAGTGCTAGATTCGCCGACTACGAGCAGTACTTC
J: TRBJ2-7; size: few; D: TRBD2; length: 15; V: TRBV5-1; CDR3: CASSFSGTSESEQYF; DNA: TGCGCCAGCAGCTTCTCCGGGACTAGCGAATCCGAGCAGTACTTC
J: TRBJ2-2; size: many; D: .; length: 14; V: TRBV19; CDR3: CAAKPGTDTGELFF; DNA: TGTGCCGCCAAGCCCGGGACTGATACCGGGGAGCTGTTTTTT
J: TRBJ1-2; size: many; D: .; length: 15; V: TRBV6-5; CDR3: CASSYSGASNYGYTF; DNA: TGTGCCAGCAGTTACTCTGGGGCCTCAAACTATGGCTACACCTTC
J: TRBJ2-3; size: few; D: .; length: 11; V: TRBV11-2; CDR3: CASSLDSEQYF; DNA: TGTGCCAGCAGCTTAGATAGCGAGCAGTATTTT
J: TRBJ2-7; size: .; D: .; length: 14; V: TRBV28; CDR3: CASSLIDRHYEQYF; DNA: TGTGCCAGCAGTTTAATTGATCGGCACTACGAGCAGTACTTC
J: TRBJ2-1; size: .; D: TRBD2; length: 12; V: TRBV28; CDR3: CASSGPYNEQFF; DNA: TGTGCCTCTAGCGGTCCCTACAATGAGCAGTTCTTC
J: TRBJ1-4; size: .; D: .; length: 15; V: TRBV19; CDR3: CASSIDYPGREKLFF; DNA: TGTGCCAGTAGTATAGATTATCCAGGGAGAGAAAAACTGTTTTTT
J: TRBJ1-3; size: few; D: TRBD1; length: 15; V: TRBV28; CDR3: CASSSTGGSGNTIYF; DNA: TGTGCCAGCAGTTCCACAGGGGGCTCTGGAAACACCATATATTTT
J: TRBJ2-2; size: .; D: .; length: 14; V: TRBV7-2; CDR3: CASSSHGVTGELFF; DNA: TGTGCCAGCAGCTCCCACGGGGTCACCGGGGAGCTGTTTTTT
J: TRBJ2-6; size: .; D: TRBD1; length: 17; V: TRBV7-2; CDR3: CASSLGTGASGANVLTF; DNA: TGTGCCAGCAGCTTAGGGACAGGCGCTTCTGGGGCCAACGTCCTGACTTTC
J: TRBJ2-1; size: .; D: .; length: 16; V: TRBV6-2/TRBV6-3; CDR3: CASSYQTGSPYNEQFF; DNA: TGTGCCAGCAGTTACCAGACAGGAAGTCCCTACAATGAGCAGTTCTTC
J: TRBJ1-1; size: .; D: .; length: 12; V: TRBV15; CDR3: CATSNAYTEAFF; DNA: TGTGCCACCAGCAACGCATACACTGAAGCTTTCTTT
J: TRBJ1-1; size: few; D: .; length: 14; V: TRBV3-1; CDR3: CASSQADRNTEAFF; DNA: TGTGCCAGCAGCCAAGCAGACCGGAACACTGAAGCTTTCTTT
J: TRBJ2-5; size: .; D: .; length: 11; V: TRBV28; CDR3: CASRIQETQYF; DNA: TGTGCCAGCAGGATCCAAGAGACCCAGTACTTC
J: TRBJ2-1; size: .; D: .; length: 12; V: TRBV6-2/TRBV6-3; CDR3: CASSSRVDEQFF; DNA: TGTGCCAGCAGCAGCAGGGTGGATGAGCAGTTCTTC
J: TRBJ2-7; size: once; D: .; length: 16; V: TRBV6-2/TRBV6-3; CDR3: CASSYPGLGSSYEQYF; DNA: TGTGCCAGCAGTTACCCGGGACTTGGGAGCTCCTACGAGCAGTACTTC
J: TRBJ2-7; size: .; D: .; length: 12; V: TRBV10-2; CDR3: CASSHWRGEQYF; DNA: TGCGCCAGCAGCCACTGGCGGGGCGAGCAGTACTTC
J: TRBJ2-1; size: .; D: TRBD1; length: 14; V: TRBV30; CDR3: CASGGQSRYNEQFF; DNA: TGTGCCTCTGGGGGACAGTCGCGCTACAATGAGCAGTTCTTC
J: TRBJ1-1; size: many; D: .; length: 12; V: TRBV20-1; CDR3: CSARWRNVETFF; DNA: TGCAGTGCTAGATGGAGAAATGTTGAAACTTTCTTT
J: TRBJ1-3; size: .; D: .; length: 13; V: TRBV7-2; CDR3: CASRQNPGNTIYF; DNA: TGTGCCAGCAGGCAGAATCCGGGAAACACCATATATTTT
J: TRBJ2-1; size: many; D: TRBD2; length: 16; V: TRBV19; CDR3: CASSAQTSGSYNEQFF; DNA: TGTGCCAGTAGTGCTCAGACTAGCGGGTCCTACAATGAGCAGTTCTTC
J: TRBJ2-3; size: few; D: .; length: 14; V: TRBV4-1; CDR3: CASSQVIFVDTQYF; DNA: TGCGCCAGCAGCCAAGTTATCTTCGTGGATACGCAGTATTTT
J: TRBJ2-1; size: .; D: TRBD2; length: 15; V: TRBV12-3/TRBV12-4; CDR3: CASSTRTSGHNEQFF; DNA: TGTGCCAGCAGTACACGGACTAGCGGTCACAATGAGCAGTTCTTC